Presented here are 3 T cell receptor beta chains from one specimen sequenced in a study of cytomegalovirus exposure and HLA in healthy donors. The PCR used 60 Vbeta and 13 Jbeta primers. Here immunoSEQ multiplex PCR was the method, and the copy in TCRdb shows in-frame clones only, minus some. The repertoire includes around 190,000 clones, approximately 85% of them detected once, and around 2% sits in the top ten. Sequencing was performed on PBMCs. The origin of the receptors is a man aged 18-30 years in good health and CMV-seronegative.

The chain is built from TRBV6-5 and TRBJ2-5, with 8 bases fitting TRBD2. V lost 5 bases and J lost 4; bases outside the gene matches: 6. The CDR3 spans 14 residues. Germline loops: CDR1 MNHEY, CDR2 SVGAGI. The CDR3 coding sequence is TGTGCCAGCAGTAAAGCGGGGGCCCTAGAGACCCAGTACTTC. As protein: CASSKAGALETQYF.

The chain has TRBV27 and TRBJ1-2; 9 bases agree with TRBD1. Germline CDR1 and CDR2: MNHEY and SMNVEV (reference sequence). V trimming: 3 bases; J trimming: 3 bases; junction bases outside the gene matches: 5. This CDR3 is built from 15 residues. CDR3 in DNA: TGTGCCAGCAGTTTCCACAGGGGGCGAGACTATGGCTACACCTTC. It codes for CASSFHRGRDYGYTF.

On this clone itself: A junction end diverges from the germline sequence, so it may reflect a read error. The chain's CDR3 is CASSSRDREDEQYF. CDR3 sequence (DNA): TGTGCTAGCAGCAGCCGGGACAGGGAAGACGAGCAGTACTTC. V gene TRBV7-7 combines with J gene TRBJ2-7, with TRBD1 identical over 9 bases. Germline V lookup: CDR1 SSHAT, CDR2 FNYEAQ (reference sequence). The CDR3 is 14 amino acids.